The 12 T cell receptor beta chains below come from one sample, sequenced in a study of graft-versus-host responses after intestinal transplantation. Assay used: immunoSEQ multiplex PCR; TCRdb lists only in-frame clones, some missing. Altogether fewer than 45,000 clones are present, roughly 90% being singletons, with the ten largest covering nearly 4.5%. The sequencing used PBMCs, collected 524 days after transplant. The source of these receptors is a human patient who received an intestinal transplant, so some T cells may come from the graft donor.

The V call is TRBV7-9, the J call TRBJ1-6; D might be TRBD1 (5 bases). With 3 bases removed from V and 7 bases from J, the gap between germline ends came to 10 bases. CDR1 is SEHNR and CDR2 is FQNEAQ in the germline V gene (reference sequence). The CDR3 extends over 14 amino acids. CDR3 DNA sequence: TGTGCCAGCAGCTTGGGGGAAACGAATTCACCCCTCCACTTT. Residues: CASSLGETNSPLHF. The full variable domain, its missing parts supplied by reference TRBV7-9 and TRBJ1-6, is DTGVSQNPRHKITKRGQNVTFRCDPISEHNRLYWYRQTLGQGPEFLTYFQNEAQLEKSRLLSDRFSAERPKGSFSTLEIQRTEQGDSAMYLCASSLGETNSPLHFGNGTRLTVT.

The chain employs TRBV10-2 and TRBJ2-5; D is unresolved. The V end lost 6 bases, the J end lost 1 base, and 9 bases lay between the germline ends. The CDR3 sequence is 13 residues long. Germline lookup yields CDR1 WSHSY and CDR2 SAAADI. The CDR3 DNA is TGCGCCAGCAGATCGACTGGCCAAGAGACCCAGTACTTC. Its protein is CASRSTGQETQYF.

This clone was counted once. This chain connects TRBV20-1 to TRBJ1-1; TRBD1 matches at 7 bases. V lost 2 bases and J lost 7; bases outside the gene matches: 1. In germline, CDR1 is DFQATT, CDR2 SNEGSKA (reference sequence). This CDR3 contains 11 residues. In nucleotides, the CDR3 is TGCAGTGCTAGACGGGACAGTGAAGCTTTCTTT. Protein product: CSARRDSEAFF.

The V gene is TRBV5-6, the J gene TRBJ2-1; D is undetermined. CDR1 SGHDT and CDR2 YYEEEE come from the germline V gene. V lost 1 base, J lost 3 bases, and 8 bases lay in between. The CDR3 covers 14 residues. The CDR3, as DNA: TGTGCCAGCAGCTTGTTTTCAGGCTACAATGAGCAGTTCTTC. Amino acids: CASSLFSGYNEQFF. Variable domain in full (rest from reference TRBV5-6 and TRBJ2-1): DAGVTQSPTHLIKTRGQQVTLRCSPKSGHDTVSWYQQALGQGPQFIFQYYEEEERQRGNFPDRFSGHQFPNYSSELNVNALLLGDSALYLCASSLFSGYNEQFFGPGTRLTVL.

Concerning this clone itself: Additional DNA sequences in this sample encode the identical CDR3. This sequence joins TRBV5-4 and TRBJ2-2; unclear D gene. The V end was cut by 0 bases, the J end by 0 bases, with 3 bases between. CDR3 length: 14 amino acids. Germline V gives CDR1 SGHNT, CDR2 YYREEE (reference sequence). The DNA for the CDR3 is TGTGCCAGCAGCTTGGGGGCGAACACCGGGGAGCTGTTTTTT. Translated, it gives CASSLGANTGELFF.

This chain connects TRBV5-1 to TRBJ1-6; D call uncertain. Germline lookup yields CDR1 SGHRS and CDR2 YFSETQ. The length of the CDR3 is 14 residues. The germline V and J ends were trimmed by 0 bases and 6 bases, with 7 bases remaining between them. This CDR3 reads CASSLGGINSPLHF. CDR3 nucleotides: TGCGCCAGCAGCTTGGGCGGCATTAATTCACCCCTCCACTTT.

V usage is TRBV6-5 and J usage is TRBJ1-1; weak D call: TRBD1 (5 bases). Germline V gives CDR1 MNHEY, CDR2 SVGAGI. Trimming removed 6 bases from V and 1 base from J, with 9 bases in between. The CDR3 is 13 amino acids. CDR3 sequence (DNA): TGTGCCAGCAGGGGAACAGGGAACACTGAAGCTTTCTTT. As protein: CASRGTGNTEAFF.

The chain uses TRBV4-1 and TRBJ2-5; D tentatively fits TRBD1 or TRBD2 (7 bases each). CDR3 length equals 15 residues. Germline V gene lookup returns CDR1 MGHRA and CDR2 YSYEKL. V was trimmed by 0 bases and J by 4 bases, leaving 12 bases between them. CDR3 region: CASSQDDREGETQYF. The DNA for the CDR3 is TGCGCCAGCAGCCAAGATGACAGGGAGGGAGAGACCCAGTACTTC.

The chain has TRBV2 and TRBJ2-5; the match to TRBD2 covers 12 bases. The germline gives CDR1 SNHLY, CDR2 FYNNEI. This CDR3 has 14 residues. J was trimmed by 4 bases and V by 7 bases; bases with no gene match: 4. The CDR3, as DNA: TGTGCCAGCATTCCGGGACTAGCGGGAGAGACCCAGTACTTC. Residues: CASIPGLAGETQYF. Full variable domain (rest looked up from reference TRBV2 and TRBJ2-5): EPEVTQTPSHQVTQMGQEVILRCVPISNHLYFYWYRQILGQKVEFLVSFYNNEISEKSEIFDDQFSVERPDGSNFTLKIRSTKLEDSAMYFCASIPGLAGETQYFGPGTRLLVL.

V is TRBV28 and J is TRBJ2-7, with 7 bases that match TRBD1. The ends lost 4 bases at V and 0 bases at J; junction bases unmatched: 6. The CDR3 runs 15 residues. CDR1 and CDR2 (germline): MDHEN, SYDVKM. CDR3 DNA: TGTGCCAGCAGTTCGGGACAGAGAATCTCCTACGAGCAGTACTTC. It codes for CASSSGQRISYEQYF.

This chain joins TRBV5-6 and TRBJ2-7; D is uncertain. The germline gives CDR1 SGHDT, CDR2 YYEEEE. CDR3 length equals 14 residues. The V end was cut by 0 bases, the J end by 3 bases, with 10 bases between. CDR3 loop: CASSLGHAIYEQYF. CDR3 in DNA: TGTGCCAGCAGCTTGGGACACGCTATCTACGAGCAGTACTTC.

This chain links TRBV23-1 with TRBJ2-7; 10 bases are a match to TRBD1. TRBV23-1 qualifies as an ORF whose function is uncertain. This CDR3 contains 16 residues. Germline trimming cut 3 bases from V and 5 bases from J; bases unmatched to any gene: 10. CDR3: CASSHPPGQGLHEQYF. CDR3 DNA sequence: TGCGCCAGCAGTCACCCACCGGGACAGGGGCTCCACGAGCAGTACTTC.